The following is a T cell receptor beta chain sequence with its context. Its cognate antigen is unknown. The same CDR3 can be traced to other DNA sequences in this sample. V shed 1 base and J shed 2 bases, with 12 bases lying between them. Germline V gene sequence: CDR1 SGHVS, CDR2 FQNEAQ. There are 15 residues in the CDR3. In the PCR, 60 Vbeta and 13 Jbeta primers were used. This table comes from immunoSEQ multiplex PCR, and its TCRdb copy is limited to in-frame clones, with some not included. The profile shows under 130,000 clones, 76% of them singletons. This sample is part of a study of cytomegalovirus exposure and HLA in healthy donors. Study summary: Early released data comprised about 90 million unique TCRs from HLA-typed donors. Points from the study as a whole: The study listed approximately 160 cytomegalovirus-associated TCR beta chains.

The rearrangement links TRBV7-8 to TRBJ2-7; TRBD2 is a possible D gene (6 bases). This TCR was recovered from a man aged 35-49 years in good health and CMV-seropositive. Sequenced sample: PBMCs. CDR3 protein: CASSLGDSRAYEQYF. The DNA of the CDR3 is TGTGCCAGCAGCTTAGGGGACTCGAGGGCCTACGAGCAGTACTTC. Variable domain in full (rest from reference TRBV7-8 and TRBJ2-7): GAGVSQSPRYKVAKRGQDVALRCDPISGHVSLFWYQQALGQGPEFLTYFQNEAQLDKSGLPSDRFFAERPEGSVSTLKIQRTQQEDSAVYLCASSLGDSRAYEQYFGPGTRLTVT.